These 10 T cell receptor beta chains were sequenced from one sample in a study of siplizumab effects on memory and regulatory T cells. The assay was immunoSEQ multiplex PCR, and TCRdb's table has in-frame clones only and misses some. The sample yields 62,000 or so clones, 75% to 90% seen once. Sequences were obtained from memory CD4+ T cells sorted from blood. Receptor source: a human donor in good health.

This clone was counted between two and nine times. The V and J genes are TRBV10-2 and TRBJ2-3; D is perhaps TRBD2 (6 bases). The length of the CDR3 is 19 residues. The V end was cut by 6 bases, the J end by 2 bases, with 27 bases between. CDR1 and CDR2 (germline): WSHSY, SAAADI. CDR3 region: CASSGGQTPGTGNTDTQYF. The CDR3 DNA follows: TGCGCCAGCAGCGGCGGGCAGACTCCCGGGACTGGTAACACAGATACGCAGTATTTT.

V and J are TRBV7-2 and TRBJ2-1; D might be TRBD1 or TRBD2, each matching 5 bases. Trimming took 6 bases from V and 2 from J, leaving 26 bases between them. Germline V gene sequence: CDR1 SGHTA, CDR2 FQGNSA. The CDR3 contains 19 residues. The CDR3 sequence: CASSSPRRGVLGAYNEQFF. The CDR3 bases are TGTGCCAGCAGTTCCCCCAGAAGAGGGGTACTTGGGGCCTACAATGAGCAGTTCTTC.

In this sample, this clone turned up once. V usage is TRBV9 and J usage is TRBJ2-2, with D possibly called TRBD1 or TRBD2 (5 bases each). The CDR3 runs to 16 residues. V dropped 4 bases and J dropped 5 bases, with 18 bases sitting between them. CDR1 and CDR2 (germline): SGDLS, YYNGEE. This chain's CDR3 is CASSPVVGRRTGELFF. DNA of the CDR3: TGTGCCAGCAGCCCCGTGGTGGGACGTCGGACCGGGGAGCTGTTTTTT.

Turning to this clone: The junction does not match germline at one end; this may be a read error. The chain is built from TRBV6-6 and TRBJ1-5; TRBD1 agrees at 7 bases. The germline CDR1 and CDR2 sequences are MNHNY and SVGAGI (reference sequence). The CDR3 is made up of 12 amino acids. The CDR3 spells CASSYSTGHLDF. Written as DNA, the CDR3 is TGTGCCAGCAGTTACTCGACAGGGCATTTGGATTTT.

V usage is TRBV9 and J usage is TRBJ2-1; D unclear. The CDR3 length is 16 residues. Germline V CDR1 and CDR2: SGDLS, YYNGEE. V was trimmed by 0 bases and J by 9 bases, leaving 19 bases between them. CDR3 sequence: CASSVVGSDTGGEQFF. DNA for the CDR3: TGTGCCAGCAGCGTAGTGGGCAGCGATACGGGCGGTGAGCAGTTCTTC.

The chain is built from TRBV7-6 and TRBJ1-6; D may be TRBD1 (5 bases). Trimming removed 0 bases from V and 6 bases from J, with 12 bases in between. Germline V gene sequence: CDR1 SGHVS, CDR2 FNYEAQ. The CDR3 is 16 residues long. CDR3 in amino acids: CASSLAPSGSNSPLHF. The CDR3 DNA is TGTGCCAGCAGCTTAGCGCCGTCAGGGTCTAATTCACCCCTCCACTTT.

This rearrangement joins TRBV11-2 to TRBJ2-5; weak D call: TRBD1 (6 bases). Germline assignment: CDR1 SGHAT and CDR2 FQNNGV. This CDR3 spans 15 amino acids. Between the trimmed V and J ends, which lost 1 base and 1 base, there was a span of 10 bases. In DNA, the CDR3 is TGTGCCAGCAGCTTAGTAACAGGGCCCCAAGAGACCCAGTACTTC. This encodes CASSLVTGPQETQYF.

The gene calls are TRBV11-2 and TRBJ2-7; the D is unclear. Germline-derived CDR1 and CDR2 are SGHAT and FQNNGV. Between the trimmed V and J ends, which lost 1 base and 5 bases, there was a span of 6 bases. This CDR3 spans 12 amino acids. CDR3 sequence reads: CASSLGSNEQYF. The CDR3 bases are TGTGCCAGCAGCTTAGGCTCTAACGAGCAGTACTTC. Full variable domain (outside the CDR3, taken from reference TRBV11-2 and TRBJ2-7): EAGVAQSPRYKIIEKRQSVAFWCNPISGHATLYWYQQILGQGPKLLIQFQNNGVVDDSQLPKDRFSAERLKGVDSTLKIQPAKLEDSAVYLCASSLGSNEQYFGPGTRLTVT.

This clone is labeled medium-sized. The V and J genes are TRBV5-6 and TRBJ1-3; D call uncertain. This CDR3 contains 14 residues. Trimming took off 4 bases at V and 2 bases at J, with 10 bases between the two ends. CDR1 and CDR2 from the germline V gene are SGHDT and YYEEEE. The DNA for the CDR3 is TGTGCCAGCAGCCCGGCAAAGACTGGAAACACCATATATTTT. It translates to CASSPAKTGNTIYF.

This rearrangement joins TRBV5-8 to TRBJ2-7, with 7 bases identical to TRBD1. Per the germline V gene, CDR1 is SGHTS and CDR2 is YDEGEE. V was clipped by 4 bases and J by 2 bases; unmatched bases: 3. The CDR3 length is 13 residues. The CDR3 loop is CASSRTGPYEQYF. CDR3 sequence (DNA): TGTGCCAGCAGCCGGACAGGCCCCTACGAGCAGTACTTC.